These 22 T cell receptor beta chains originate from one sample sequenced in a study of a mutant IDH1 vaccine in newly diagnosed glioma. Indicated time point: baseline, week 1 (first vaccination visit). Treatment reported: pre-vaccination baseline after standard-of-care therapy. Profiling relied on immunoSEQ multiplex PCR, and the TCRdb table lists in-frame clones only, not all of them. The sample records about 63,000 clones, around four fifths being singletons. Sample: peripheral blood mononuclear cells (PBMCs), taken from a glioma patient treated with radiotherapy, temozolomide or both. These receptors all come from a young woman with glioma. Some clones in this sample may be carry-over from other donors' samples.

The V gene is TRBV7-8, the J gene TRBJ2-7; possible D gene TRBD2, 6 bases. CDR3 size: 13 residues. The V gene's germline CDR1 is SGHVS and CDR2 FQNEAQ. V was trimmed by 4 bases and J by 4 bases, leaving 11 bases between them. The DNA of the CDR3 is TGTGCCAGCAGCTCTGGTGCGGGATACGAGCAGTACTTC. Its protein product is CASSSGAGYEQYF.

The chain is built from TRBV5-1 and TRBJ1-1, with 8 bases aligning to TRBD1. CDR3 size: 14 residues. Per germline, CDR1 SGHRS and CDR2 YFSETQ. The junction had 5 bases not matched to a gene; V was cut back by 3 bases and J by 4 bases. CDR3 coding DNA: TGCGCCAGCAGCTCAACAGGGGGAAGCACTGAAGCTTTCTTT. Its translation: CASSSTGGSTEAFF.

The rearrangement uses TRBV4-2 and TRBJ1-5; the D is unclear. Trimming stripped 0 bases from V and 6 bases from J, with 12 bases between. Germline V gene data show CDR1 as LGHNA and CDR2 as YNFKEQ. The CDR3 runs to 15 residues. The CDR3: CASSQDWMGGQPQHF. As DNA, the CDR3 is TGTGCCAGCAGCCAAGATTGGATGGGTGGTCAGCCCCAGCATTTT.

This chain joins TRBV14 and TRBJ2-2; no clear D gene. The CDR3 runs to 15 residues. The germline V gene encodes CDR1 SGHDN and CDR2 FVKESK. V was cut by 4 bases and J by 0 bases, with 9 bases left in between. The CDR3 here is CASSRNGANTGELFF. CDR3 coding DNA: TGTGCCAGCAGCCGGAACGGCGCGAACACCGGGGAGCTGTTTTTT.

The chain couples TRBV5-1 to TRBJ1-1; D perhaps matches TRBD1 (5 bases). CDR1 and CDR2 from the germline V gene are SGHRS and YFSETQ. The CDR3 is 13 residues long. Between the trimmed V and J ends, which lost 1 base and 6 bases, there was a span of 10 bases. CDR3 DNA: TGCGCCAGCAGCTTGTCCAGGGCAGCTGAAGCTTTCTTT. Protein: CASSLSRAAEAFF.

The V and J genes are TRBV6-1 and TRBJ2-4; D ambiguous. Germline-derived CDR1 and CDR2 are MNHNS and SASEGT. CDR3 size: 15 residues. V was pared by 1 base and J by 6 bases, with 13 bases between. CDR3 coding DNA: TGTGCCAGCAGTGAAGGAACGGGCGGCCGAAACATTCAGTACTTC. It encodes CASSEGTGGRNIQYF.

The chain combines TRBV4-1 with TRBJ2-7; TRBD1 might be the D (5 bases). Trimming cost V 4 bases and J 5 bases, with 18 bases left between them. The CDR3 consists of 15 residues. CDR1 and CDR2 from the germline V gene are MGHRA and YSYEKL. The CDR3 nucleotides read TGCGCCAGCAGCCCCGAAGACGCAGGGCTACACGAGCAGTACTTC. Its translation is CASSPEDAGLHEQYF.

The V and J genes are TRBV29-1 and TRBJ2-6; 7 bases match TRBD1. Looked up from germline, CDR1 is SQVTM and CDR2 is ANQGSEA. Trimming removed 6 bases from V and 1 base from J; junction bases left unmatched: 3. The CDR3 spans 14 residues. In DNA form, the CDR3 reads TGCAGCGTAGAACAGGGGTCTGGGGCCAACGTCCTGACTTTC. It yields the protein CSVEQGSGANVLTF.

The rearrangement joins TRBV29-1 to TRBJ1-2; TRBD1 matches at 8 bases. From germline, CDR1 is SQVTM and CDR2 ANQGSEA. The CDR3 runs 14 residues. The J segment lost 3 bases and the V segment lost 7 bases, leaving 10 bases of the junction unmatched. CDR3 residues: CSATTDRDYYGYTF. The CDR3, as DNA: TGCAGCGCGACCACGGACAGGGATTACTATGGCTACACCTTC. The full variable domain, in which reference TRBV29-1 and TRBJ1-2 provide the parts outside the CDR3, is SAVISQKPSRDICQRGTSLTIQCQVDSQVTMMFWYRQQPGQSLTLIATANQGSEATYESGFVIDKFPISRPNLTFSTLTVSNMSPEDSSIYLCSATTDRDYYGYTFGSGTRLTVV.

The chain uses TRBV14 and TRBJ1-1; TRBD1 is a possible D gene (5 bases). V was cut by 0 bases and J by 7 bases, with 9 bases left in between. Germline V gives CDR1 SGHDN, CDR2 FVKESK. This CDR3 region has 13 residues. The CDR3 coding sequence is TGTGCCAGCAGCCAAGATCAGGGTGGTGAAGCTTTCTTT. As protein: CASSQDQGGEAFF.

This rearrangement joins TRBV4-2 to TRBJ2-5; 10 bases are a match to TRBD1. V shed 3 bases and J 5 bases; nucleotides not matched to a gene: 15. Germline V gene data show CDR1 as LGHNA and CDR2 as YNFKEQ. There are 18 residues in the CDR3. CDR3 DNA: TGTGCCAGCAGCCATTACGGCCCGGGACAGGGGACCGAGGAGACCCAGTACTTC. This encodes CASSHYGPGQGTEETQYF.

The rearrangement joins TRBV29-1 to TRBJ2-7; 11 nucleotides match TRBD2. Germline V gene lookup returns CDR1 SQVTM and CDR2 ANQGSEA. The CDR3 spans 15 residues. Trimming took 6 bases from V and 1 from J; bases not matched to a gene: 8. CDR3 in amino acids: CSVIGTSGPSYEQYF. CDR3 DNA: TGCAGCGTCATCGGGACTAGCGGTCCTTCCTACGAGCAGTACTTC.

This clone was seen once. The chain combines TRBV5-4 with TRBJ1-1, with 7 positions matching TRBD1. Germline V gene lookup returns CDR1 SGHNT and CDR2 YYREEE (reference sequence). J lost 2 bases, V lost 4 bases, and 2 bases had no gene match. CDR3 length: 13 amino acids. The CDR3 spells CASSGQDNTEAFF. Written as DNA, the CDR3 is TGTGCCAGCAGCGGACAGGACAACACTGAAGCTTTCTTT.

For the CDR3, the DNA is TGTGCCAGCAGCCCCATGAGCGGTAGCACAGATACGCAGTATTTT. Amino acid sequence: CASSPMSGSTDTQYF. The chain links TRBV11-1 to TRBJ2-3; the D gene is possibly TRBD2 (5 bases). Germline V gene data show CDR1 as SGHAT and CDR2 as FQDESV (reference sequence). The CDR3 is made up of 15 amino acids. Trimming stripped 5 bases from V and 0 bases from J, with 12 bases between. Drawing the rest from reference TRBV11-1 and TRBJ2-3, the complete variable domain is EAEVAQSPRYKITEKSQAVAFWCDPISGHATLYWYRQILGQGPELLVQFQDESVVDDSQLPKDRFSAERLKGVDSTLKIQPAELGDSAMYLCASSPMSGSTDTQYFGPGTRLTVL.

This rearrangement joins TRBV27 to TRBJ1-1; unclear D gene. Trimming took 7 bases from V and 1 from J, leaving 16 bases between them. Germline CDR1 MNHEY, CDR2 SMNVEV (reference sequence). This CDR3 spans 15 amino acids. CDR3 sequence reads: CASNSLRRGNTEAFF. CDR3 DNA: TGTGCCAGCAATTCCCTGCGTCGAGGGAACACTGAAGCTTTCTTT.

The gene calls are TRBV5-6 and TRBJ1-2; 8 bases are a match to TRBD1. The CDR3 extends over 15 amino acids. Germline V gene data show CDR1 as SGHDT and CDR2 as YYEEEE. With V trimmed by 0 bases and J by 4 bases, 5 bases remained unmatched. The CDR3 coding sequence is TGTGCCAGCAGCTTGGACAGGGGGTGTTGCTATGGCTACACCTTC. This encodes CASSLDRGCCYGYTF.

The rearrangement links TRBV7-9 to TRBJ1-1, with 11 bases that match TRBD1. J gave up 3 bases and V 4 bases, and 4 bases lay outside the gene matches. The CDR3 loop spans 15 amino acids. Germline V gives CDR1 SEHNR, CDR2 FQNEAQ (reference sequence). CDR3 coding DNA: TGTGCCAGCAGCTCTTGGGACAGGGGGTACACTGAAGCTTTCTTT. Residues: CASSSWDRGYTEAFF. Together with reference TRBV7-9 and TRBJ1-1, the CDR3 gives the full variable domain: DTGVSQNPRHKITKRGQNVTFRCDPISEHNRLYWYRQTLGQGPEFLTYFQNEAQLEKSRLLSDRFSAERPKGSFSTLEIQRTEQGDSAMYLCASSSWDRGYTEAFFGQGTRLTVV.

This chain connects TRBV4-1 to TRBJ2-7; no clear D. The germline CDR1 and CDR2 sequences are MGHRA and YSYEKL. The CDR3 runs to 13 residues. V lost 3 bases and J 3 bases, leaving 9 bases between the germline ends. In DNA form, the CDR3 reads TGCGCCAGCAGCCAGTTCAACGACTACGAGCAGTACTTC. This sequence encodes CASSQFNDYEQYF.

The chain links TRBV5-6 to TRBJ1-6; D is undetermined. Deletions cut 0 bases from V and 0 bases from J, with 7 bases between. From germline, CDR1 is SGHDT and CDR2 YYEEEE. This CDR3 is built from 16 residues. CDR3 DNA: TGTGCCAGCAGCTTGGCGGGGAGCTCCTATAATTCACCCCTCCACTTT. Protein sequence: CASSLAGSSYNSPLHF.

A note on this clone: Germline is not matched at one junction end, which may reflect a read error. The chain recombines TRBV14 with TRBJ1-2, with 12 bases that match TRBD1. Germline V gives CDR1 SGHDN, CDR2 FVKESK. The CDR3 loop spans 13 amino acids. CDR3 sequence (DNA): TGTGCCAGCAGCCTGTGGGGGACAGGGGGCCACCTCTTC. This translates into CASSLWGTGGHLF.

The chain carries TRBV2 and TRBJ1-5; TRBD1 is a possible D gene (5 bases). CDR1 SNHLY and CDR2 FYNNEI come from the germline V gene. The CDR3 consists of 15 residues. V dropped 1 base and J dropped 5 bases, with 12 bases sitting between them. The CDR3 DNA follows: TGTGCCAGCAGTGAAGTGGGACTCCCGTATCAGCCCCAGCATTTT. Protein: CASSEVGLPYQPQHF.

This chain's CDR3 is CASGQSYEQYF. DNA of the CDR3: TGTGCCAGCGGGCAGAGTTACGAGCAGTACTTC. V is TRBV6-6 and J is TRBJ2-7; D unresolved. Germline-derived CDR1 and CDR2 are MNHNY and SVGAGI (reference sequence). Trimming shortened V by 8 bases and J by 4 bases, and 9 bases separated the two germline ends. The CDR3 consists of 11 residues.